A selection of T cell receptor beta chains follows, all from one sample in a study of blood T cell repertoires in COVID-19. Measured with immunoSEQ multiplex PCR; TCRdb has only the in-frame clones, and not every one. This table has just over 300,000 clones, roughly 87% appearing once. The sequencing input was PBMCs or T cells enriched from blood (not recorded which). These receptors were taken from a young woman who had recovered from COVID-19. The CDR3 runs from the conserved cysteine through the conserved F or W. Fields, in order: J gene, V gene, D gene, clone size, CDR3 protein, CDR3 DNA. The D gene is left open where the match is weak. The size entry is marked missing in some rows and otherwise reads once, few, many or a size class.

TRBJ2-1 TRBV7-9 - - CASSLWGVSNEQFF TGTGCCAGCAGCTTATGGGGCGTTTCAAATGAGCAGTTCTTC
TRBJ1-2 TRBV4-1 - - CASSYRDMGYGYTF TGCGCCAGCAGCTACAGGGATATGGGATATGGCTACACCTTC
TRBJ2-7 TRBV19 TRBD1 - CASSKQGLRSYEQYF TGTGCCAGTAGTAAACAGGGGCTCCGCTCCTACGAGCAGTACTTC
TRBJ2-7 TRBV4-1 TRBD1 - CASSPPGQGVPSREQYF TGCGCCAGCAGCCCGCCGGGACAGGGGGTTCCCTCGCGAGAGCAGTACTTC
TRBJ1-1 TRBV29-1 - few CTSSGNTEAFF TGCACCTCCTCCGGGAACACTGAAGCTTTCTTT
TRBJ2-7 TRBV4-3 TRBD1 - CASSQGTGSGYEQYF TGCGCCAGCAGCCAGGGGACAGGCTCGGGTTACGAGCAGTACTTC
TRBJ2-2 TRBV2 TRBD2 - CASSETSGGVIGELFF TGTGCCAGCAGTGAAACTAGCGGGGGGGTGATCGGGGAGCTGTTTTTT
TRBJ2-1 TRBV9 - - CASSPPASTYNEQFF TGTGCCAGCAGCCCCCCGGCTAGCACCTACAATGAGCAGTTCTTC
TRBJ1-1 TRBV27 - - CASSLQGRVTEAFF TGTGCCAGCAGTTTACAGGGGCGGGTGACTGAAGCTTTCTTT
TRBJ1-1 TRBV7-2 - once CASSLTEMNTEAFF TGTGCCAGCAGCTTAACAGAGATGAACACTGAAGCTTTCTTT
TRBJ2-3 TRBV28 TRBD2 - CASSFLLSGGSTDTQYF TGTGCCAGCAGTTTCCTCCTTAGCGGGGGAAGCACAGATACGCAGTATTTT
TRBJ1-4 TRBV18 - - CASSPGGGTTNEKLFF TGTGCCAGCTCCCCAGGCGGCGGGACCACTAATGAAAAACTGTTTTTT
TRBJ1-6 TRBV19 - - CASSVDRLSSYNSPLHF TGTGCCAGTAGTGTGGACAGACTGAGCTCCTATAATTCACCCCTCCACTTT
TRBJ2-2 TRBV4-3 - - CASSQVTRVGELFF TGCGCCAGCAGCCAAGTCACTAGAGTCGGGGAGCTGTTTTTT
TRBJ2-3 TRBV12-3/TRBV12-4 - - CASERRATDTQYF TGTGCCAGCGAACGGAGGGCCACAGATACGCAGTATTTT
TRBJ2-7 TRBV28 - - CASSLQGPSYEQYF TGTGCCAGCAGTTTGCAGGGTCCTTCCTACGAGCAGTACTTC
TRBJ2-5 TRBV5-1 TRBD2 - CASSLDSGSQETQYF TGCGCCAGCAGCTTGGATAGCGGGAGCCAAGAGACCCAGTACTTC
TRBJ1-2 TRBV28 - - CASRPPGGGGYGYTF TGTGCCAGCAGGCCTCCCGGGGGGGGCGGCTATGGCTACACCTTC
TRBJ1-2 TRBV10-3 - once CAIGTGTPQIGYTF TGTGCCATAGGGACCGGGACACCGCAAATTGGCTACACCTTC
TRBJ2-1 TRBV28 TRBD2 - CASSSWEGYRFF TGTGCCAGCAGTTCCTGGGAGGGCTATCGGTTCTTC
TRBJ1-6 TRBV5-6 TRBD1 - CASSRDRGNSPLHF TGTGCCAGCAGTCGGGACAGGGGAAATTCACCCCTCCACTTT
TRBJ2-3 TRBV7-2 TRBD2 - CASSLAGTSGTDTQYF TGTGCCAGCAGCTTAGCCGGGACTAGCGGGACAGATACGCAGTATTTT
TRBJ1-5 TRBV4-3 - - CASSQDLSGNQPQHF TGCGCCAGCAGCCAAGACCTATCGGGGAATCAGCCCCAGCATTTT